This passage covers 10 T cell receptor beta chains from one sample sequenced in a study of spatial heterogeneity in lung cancer. Regarding time point: blood at routine non-recurrence follow-up after resection. Unsorted whole RNA of tumor, nontumor lung or frozen PBMC was sequenced. TCRdb independently ran MiXCR on the 5' RACE reads; one entry per CDR3 protein. The data show roughly 120,000 distinct CDR3 sequences, with 10% to 15% seen just once and 16% held by the top ten. This specimen consisted of PBMCs, obtained at follow-up. These TCRs come from a male donor with early-stage non-small cell lung cancer.

This clonotype was observed at least ten times. Here the CDR3 reads CASSPTGTGANVLTF. As DNA, the CDR3 is TGTGCCAGCAGCCCGACAGGGACTGGGGCCAACGTCCTGACTTTC. This chain joins TRBV13 and TRBJ2-6; TRBD1 matches at 7 bases. The CDR3 contains 15 residues. Trimming removed 5 bases from V and 2 bases from J; junction bases left unmatched: 3. From germline, CDR1 is PRHDT and CDR2 FYEKMQ (reference sequence).

V usage is TRBV12-3 or TRBV12-4 and J usage is TRBJ2-1; weak D call: TRBD1 (5 bases). The CDR3 length is 15 residues. The V and J ends lost 5 bases and 3 bases respectively, with 14 bases between them. The CDR3: CASSHTGRVYNEQFF. In nucleotides, the CDR3 is TGTGCCAGCAGTCACACGGGCAGGGTCTACAATGAGCAGTTCTTC.

This clonotype turned up a few times. The chain combines TRBV6-5 with TRBJ1-1; a weak D match, TRBD1 (6 bases). With 6 bases removed from V and 6 bases from J, the gap between germline ends came to 23 bases. This CDR3 region has 16 residues. Germline V CDR1 and CDR2: MNHEY, SVGAGI. The CDR3 region has the DNA TGTGCCAGCAGACGCCTGGGGGGGCCCGTGAGCGCTGAAGCTTTCTTT. Protein: CASRRLGGPVSAEAFF.

The chain is built from TRBV20-1 and TRBJ2-7; TRBD1 is a possible D gene (6 bases). This CDR3 is built from 12 residues. V was cut by 6 bases and J by 7 bases, with 16 bases left in between. Germline V gene data show CDR1 as DFQATT and CDR2 as SNEGSKA (reference sequence). CDR3 sequence reads: CSARAGAREQYF. The CDR3 coding sequence is TGCAGTGCGCGAGCAGGGGCGCGGGAGCAGTACTTC.

This clonotype occurred a few times. The CDR3 loop reads CAWSRETQYF. The CDR3 DNA is TGTGCCTGGAGCCGGGAGACCCAGTACTTC. This sequence joins TRBV30 and TRBJ2-5; D uncertain. The CDR3 has 10 amino acids. Germline loops: CDR1 GTSNPN, CDR2 SVGIG (reference sequence). The V end was cut by 3 bases, the J end by 5 bases, with 4 bases between.

This clonotype occurred many times. The chain employs TRBV6-2 or TRBV6-3 and TRBJ2-1, with 8 bases matching TRBD1. Germline loops: CDR1 MNHEY, CDR2 SVGEGT. This CDR3 contains 15 residues. Losses at the gene ends were 5 bases for V and 1 base for J; bases not matched to a gene: 4. This CDR3 is CASSDRGRSYNEQFF. The CDR3 coding sequence is TGTGCCAGCAGTGACAGGGGTCGGTCCTACAATGAGCAGTTCTTC.

The chain links TRBV3-1 to TRBJ2-2; 9 bases match TRBD2. Germline CDR1 and CDR2: LGHDT and YNNKEL (reference sequence). This CDR3 region has 15 residues. Unmatched junction bases numbered 9, after V lost 7 bases and J lost 6 bases. CDR3 DNA sequence: TGTGCCAGCAAGCCGACTAGCGGATATGCCGGGGAGCTGTTTTTT. Residues: CASKPTSGYAGELFF.

There are many counts of this clonotype. The J gene is TRBJ2-4, the V gene TRBV5-1; D may be TRBD2 (6 bases). The V and J ends lost 4 bases and 0 bases respectively, with 8 bases between them. Per germline, CDR1 SGHRS and CDR2 YFSETQ. The length of the CDR3 is 14 residues. CDR3: CASSGGEAKNIQYF. Written as DNA, the CDR3 is TGCGCCAGCAGCGGAGGGGAAGCCAAAAACATTCAGTACTTC.

The rearrangement links TRBV7-9 to TRBJ2-7; D is unresolved. CDR3 size: 14 residues. The V gene's germline CDR1 is SEHNR and CDR2 FQNEAQ (reference sequence). Trimming left V 1 base short and J 6 bases short, with 13 bases between. CDR3 in amino acids: CASSLDGPPGEQYF. The DNA for the CDR3 is TGTGCCAGCAGCTTAGATGGACCTCCCGGCGAGCAGTACTTC.

As DNA, the CDR3 is TGTGCCAGCAGCTTAAGGGCTAGCTTGATTTGGGATACGCAGTATTTT. Amino acid sequence: CASSLRASLIWDTQYF. This sequence joins TRBV7-8 and TRBJ2-3; D is perhaps TRBD2 (5 bases). With 2 bases removed from V and 6 bases from J, the gap between germline ends came to 18 bases. The CDR3 runs to 16 residues. The germline V gene has CDR1 SGHVS and CDR2 FQNEAQ.